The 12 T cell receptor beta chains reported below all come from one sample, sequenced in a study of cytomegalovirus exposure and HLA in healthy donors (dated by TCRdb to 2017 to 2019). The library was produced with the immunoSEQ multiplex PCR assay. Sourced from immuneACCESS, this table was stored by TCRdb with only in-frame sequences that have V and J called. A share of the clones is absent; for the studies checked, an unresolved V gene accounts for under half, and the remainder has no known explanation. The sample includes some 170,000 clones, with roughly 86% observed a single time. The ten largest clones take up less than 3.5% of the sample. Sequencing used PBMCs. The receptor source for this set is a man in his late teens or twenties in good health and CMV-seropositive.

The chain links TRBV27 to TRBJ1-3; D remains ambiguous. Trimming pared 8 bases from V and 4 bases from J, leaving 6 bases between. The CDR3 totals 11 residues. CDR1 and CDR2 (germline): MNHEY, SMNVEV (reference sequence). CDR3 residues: CASQVGNTIYF. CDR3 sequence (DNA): TGTGCCAGCCAGGTGGGAAACACCATATATTTT.

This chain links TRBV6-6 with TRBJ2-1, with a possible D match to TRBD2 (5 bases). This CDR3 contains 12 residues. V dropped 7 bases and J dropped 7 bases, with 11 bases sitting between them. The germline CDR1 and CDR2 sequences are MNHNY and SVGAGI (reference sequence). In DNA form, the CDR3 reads TGTGCCAGCAAACAACCGGGAAATGAGCAGTTCTTC. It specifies CASKQPGNEQFF.

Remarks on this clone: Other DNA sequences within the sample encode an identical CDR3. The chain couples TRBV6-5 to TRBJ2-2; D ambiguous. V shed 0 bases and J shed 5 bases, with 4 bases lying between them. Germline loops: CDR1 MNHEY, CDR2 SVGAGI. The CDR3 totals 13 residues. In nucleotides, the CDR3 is TGTGCCAGCAGTTACTCCGGGACCGGGGAGCTGTTTTTT. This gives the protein CASSYSGTGELFF.

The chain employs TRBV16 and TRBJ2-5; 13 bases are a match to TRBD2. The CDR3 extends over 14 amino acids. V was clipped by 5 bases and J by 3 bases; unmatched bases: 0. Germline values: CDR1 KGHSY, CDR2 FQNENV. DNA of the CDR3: TGTGCCAGCAGCGGGACTAGCGGGGAAGAGACCCAGTACTTC. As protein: CASSGTSGEETQYF.

CDR3 loop: CASGQGFLTGELFF. The CDR3, as DNA: TGTGCCAGCGGACAGGGCTTTCTTACCGGGGAGCTGTTTTTT. The chain has TRBV27 and TRBJ2-2, with TRBD1 matching over 8 bases. The CDR3 spans 14 residues. J gave up 5 bases and V 8 bases, and 7 bases lay outside the gene matches. Germline V gives CDR1 MNHEY, CDR2 SMNVEV (reference sequence).

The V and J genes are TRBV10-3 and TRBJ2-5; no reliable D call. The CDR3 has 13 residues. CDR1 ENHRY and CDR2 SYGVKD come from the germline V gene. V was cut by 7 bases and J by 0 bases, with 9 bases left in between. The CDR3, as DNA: TGTGCCATCAAAGGAGAGTACCAAGAGACCCAGTACTTC. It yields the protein CAIKGEYQETQYF.

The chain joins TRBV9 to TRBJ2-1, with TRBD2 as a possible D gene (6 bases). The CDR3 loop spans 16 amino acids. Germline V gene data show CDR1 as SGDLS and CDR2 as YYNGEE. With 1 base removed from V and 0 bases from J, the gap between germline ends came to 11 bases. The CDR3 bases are TGTGCCAGCAGCGTATCTCGGGGGAGCTCCTACAATGAGCAGTTCTTC. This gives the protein CASSVSRGSSYNEQFF.

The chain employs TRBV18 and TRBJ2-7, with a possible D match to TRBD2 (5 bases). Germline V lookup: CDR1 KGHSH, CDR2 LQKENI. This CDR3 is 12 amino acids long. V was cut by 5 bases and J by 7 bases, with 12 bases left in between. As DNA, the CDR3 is TGTGCCAGCTCAATCCTGGAGGAGGAGCAGTACTTC. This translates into CASSILEEEQYF. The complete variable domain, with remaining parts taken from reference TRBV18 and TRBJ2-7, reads NAGVMQNPRHLVRRRGQEARLRCSPMKGHSHVYWYRQLPEEGLKFMVYLQKENIIDESGMPKERFSAEFPKEGPSILRIQQVVRGDSAAYFCASSILEEEQYFGPGTRLTVT.

The CDR3 here is CASSRSGGGGNYEQFF. DNA for the CDR3: TGCGCCAGCAGCCGATCTGGGGGCGGGGGGAATTATGAGCAGTTCTTC. The J gene is TRBJ2-1, the V gene TRBV5-1; TRBD2 aligns across 8 bases. CDR1 and CDR2 (germline): SGHRS, YFSETQ. Unmatched junction bases numbered 14, after V lost 4 bases and J lost 8 bases. The length of the CDR3 is 16 residues. The whole variable domain, filled in from reference TRBV5-1 and TRBJ2-1, reads KAGVTQTPRYLIKTRGQQVTLSCSPISGHRSVSWYQQTPGQGLQFLFEYFSETQRNKGNFPGRFSGRQFSNSRSEMNVSTLELGDSALYLCASSRSGGGGNYEQFFGPGTRLTVL.

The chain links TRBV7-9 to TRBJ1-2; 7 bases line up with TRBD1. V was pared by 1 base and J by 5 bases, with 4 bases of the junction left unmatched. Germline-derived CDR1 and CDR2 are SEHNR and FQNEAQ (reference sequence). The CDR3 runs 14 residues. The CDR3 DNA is TGTGCCAGCAGCTTAGAAGGGGGCACTTATGGCTACACCTTC. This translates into CASSLEGGTYGYTF.

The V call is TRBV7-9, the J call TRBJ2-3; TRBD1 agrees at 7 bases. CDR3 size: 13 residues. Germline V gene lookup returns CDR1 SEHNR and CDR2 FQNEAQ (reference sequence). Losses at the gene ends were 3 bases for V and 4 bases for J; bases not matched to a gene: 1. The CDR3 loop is CASSFDRADTQYF. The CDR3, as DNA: TGTGCCAGCAGCTTTGACAGGGCAGATACGCAGTATTTT.

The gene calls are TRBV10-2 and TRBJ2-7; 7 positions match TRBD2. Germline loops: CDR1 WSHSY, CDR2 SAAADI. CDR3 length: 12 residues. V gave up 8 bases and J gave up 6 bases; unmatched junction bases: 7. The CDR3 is CASFPGGGEQYF. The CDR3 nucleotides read TGCGCCAGCTTCCCGGGGGGAGGCGAGCAGTACTTC.